This TCR beta chain appears in the sequencing data of a study of T cell clonotyping in hematopoietic cell transplantation. Samples: about 28 days before transplant, then days 30, 100 and 180 after. CDR1 and CDR2 from the germline V gene are SGHRS and YFSETQ. Trimming pared 0 bases from V and 7 bases from J, leaving 17 bases between. CDR3 size: 16 residues. Measured with immunoSEQ multiplex PCR; TCRdb has only the in-frame clones, and not every one. Of roughly 3,500 clones listed, roughly 78% are singletons. Whole-study findings and limits: Graft donor and pretransplant recipient Inverse Simpson Index values predicted broader posttransplant TCR diversity. At the given depth, recipient repertoires were over 97% de novo clonotypes. After transplant, recipient diversity fell while pathologically expanded clonotypes grew through day 180.

Comment on this clone: Antigen specificity is unknown.

The sequencing here drew on peripheral blood mononuclear cells, taken at the time of graft-versus-host disease after allogeneic stem cell transplant. V and J are TRBV5-1 and TRBJ2-1; tentatively, D is TRBD1 (5 bases). This TCR derives from a female patient aged 50 to 65 who had an allogeneic stem cell transplant from an unrelated donor, so the T cells may come from the graft donor. Some clones in this sample may be carry-over from other donors' samples. The CDR3 protein is CASSLASRVPHNEQFF. The CDR3 DNA reads as TGCGCCAGCAGCTTGGCCTCCAGGGTACCCCATAATGAGCAGTTCTTC.